The present T cell receptor beta chain was sequenced within a study of cytomegalovirus exposure and HLA in healthy donors. Whole-study findings and limits: Altogether, about 160 TCR beta chains were recorded as cytomegalovirus-associated. Accounts indicate the classifier identified cytomegalovirus status with strong specificity and sensitivity. Rare sequences made up most TCRs, while some public TCRs were found in many donors.

This clone came up a few times. Its antigen remains unidentified. The V and J ends lost 6 bases and 2 bases, in that order; junction bases with no gene match: 0. CDR3 length: 12 residues. Germline V gene sequence: CDR1 MNHEY, CDR2 SVGAGI. The assay was immunoSEQ multiplex PCR, and TCRdb's table has in-frame clones only and misses some. The table includes under 130,000 clones, around 83% detected once. The sequencing input was PBMCs. The chain has TRBV6-5 and TRBJ2-5, with 7 bases aligning to TRBD1. The receptor was isolated from a young woman in good health and CMV-seropositive. CDR3: CASRQGQETQYF. The CDR3 coding sequence is TGTGCCAGCAGACAGGGGCAAGAGACCCAGTACTTC.